A single T cell receptor (beta chain) is shown here with its context. V was cut by 5 bases and J by 5 bases, with 15 bases left in between. Germline V lookup: CDR1 MDHEN, CDR2 SYDVKM. CDR3 length equals 14 residues. This sample is part of a study of cytomegalovirus exposure and HLA in healthy donors. Researchers ran the PCR with 60 Vbeta and 13 Jbeta primers. The table came from immunoSEQ multiplex PCR; TCRdb's copy has only in-frame clones and leaves some out. The sample lists 150,000 to 200,000 clones, about four fifths occurring once. This chain connects TRBV28 to TRBJ2-5; D is ambiguous. Sample: PBMCs. This clonotype was sampled from a woman in her forties in good health and CMV-seronegative. CDR3 coding DNA: TGTGCCAGCAGTCCCCTGAGTCCATCCGAGACCCAGTACTTC. Its translation is CASSPLSPSETQYF.